This TCR beta chain appears in the sequencing data of a study of cytotoxic CD8 clonotypes in ibrutinib-treated CLL. Overall study results and limits: Clonality grew at ibrutinib response; at progression, it decreased back toward baseline.

Repertoires were generated with immunoSEQ multiplex PCR, while TCRdb's copy carries only in-frame clones and drops some. The repertoire holds some 70,000 clones, with just over 90% as singletons. Regarding this clone: The antigen is unknown.

In germline, CDR1 is MNHNY, CDR2 SVGAGI (reference sequence). V dropped 4 bases and J dropped 6 bases, with 9 bases sitting between them. CDR3 size: 13 residues. This chain uses TRBV6-6 with TRBJ1-4; no reliable D call. The sequence derives from a human donor with chronic lymphocytic leukemia. The input for sequencing was PBMCs, taken after 12 months of ibrutinib treatment. The CDR3 here is CASSSHTDEKLFF. The CDR3 coding sequence is TGTGCCAGCAGTTCTCACACGGATGAAAAACTGTTTTTT.